This T cell receptor beta chain appears in the sequencing data of a study of OX40 agonist ivuxolimab in advanced cancers. Looking at the study overall: The treatment was a fully human IgG2 OX40 agonist, ivuxolimab. The study reported partial responses in three patients: one hepatocellular carcinoma, two cutaneous melanoma. Study-wide results and limits: Compared with CD4+, CD8+ T cells on average had more expanded clones.

Data came from immunoSEQ multiplex PCR; TCRdb stores just in-frame clones and leaves some out. The profile shows about 62,000 clones, around 90% of them singletons. On this clone itself: What it recognizes is unknown.

A history of autoimmune disease or systemic immunosuppression excluded patients. Between the trimmed V and J ends, which lost 0 bases and 4 bases, there was a span of 1 base. Germline-derived CDR1 and CDR2 are GTSNPN and SVGIG (reference sequence). This CDR3 region has 11 residues. The sequenced sample was CD4+ or CD8+ T cells sorted from blood, obtained in a trial of the OX40 agonist ivuxolimab. This chain connects TRBV30 to TRBJ1-3; D unclear. The clonotype was recovered from an adult with an advanced solid tumor such as melanoma, head and neck, liver or kidney cancer. The CDR3 coding sequence is TGTGCCTGGAGTGTAGGAAACACCATATATTTT. Protein: CAWSVGNTIYF. Drawing the rest from reference TRBV30 and TRBJ1-3, the complete variable domain is SQTIHQWPATLVQPVGSPLSLECTVEGTSNPNLYWYRQAAGRGLQLLFYSVGIGQISSEVPQNLSASRPQDRQFILSSKKLLLSDSGFYLCAWSVGNTIYFGEGSWLTVV.